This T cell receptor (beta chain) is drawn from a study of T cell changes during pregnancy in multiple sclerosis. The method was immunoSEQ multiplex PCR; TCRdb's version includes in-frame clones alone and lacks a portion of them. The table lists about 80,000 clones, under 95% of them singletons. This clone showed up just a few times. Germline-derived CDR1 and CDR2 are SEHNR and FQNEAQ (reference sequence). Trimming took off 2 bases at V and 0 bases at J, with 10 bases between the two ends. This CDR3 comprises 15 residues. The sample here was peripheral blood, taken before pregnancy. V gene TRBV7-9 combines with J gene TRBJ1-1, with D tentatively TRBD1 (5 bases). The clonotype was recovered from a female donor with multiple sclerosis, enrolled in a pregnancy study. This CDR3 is CASSLRPGLNTEAFF. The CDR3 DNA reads TGTGCCAGCAGCTTACGTCCAGGGCTGAACACTGAAGCTTTCTTT.